These 32 T cell receptor beta chains originate from one sample sequenced in a study of cytomegalovirus exposure and HLA in healthy donors. A multiplex PCR was run with 60 Vbeta primers and 13 Jbeta primers. TCRdb's table, derived via immunoSEQ multiplex PCR, lists solely in-frame clones and lacks some. The profile shows 100,000 to 150,000 clones, 65% to 80% of them singletons. Material for sequencing was PBMCs. The receptors were gathered from a male donor in good health and CMV-seropositive.

The CDR3 nucleotides read TGTGCCATCAGGGCCCCGGTGGGTAGCGGTCGGACCGGGGAGCTGTTTTTT. Protein: CAIRAPVGSGRTGELFF. This chain links TRBV10-3 with TRBJ2-2; D is perhaps TRBD2 (6 bases). The CDR3 spans 17 residues. Trimming shortened V by 6 bases and J by 5 bases, and 22 bases separated the two germline ends. Per the germline V gene, CDR1 is ENHRY and CDR2 is SYGVKD.

J is TRBJ2-1 and V is TRBV6-6; TRBD2 is a possible D gene (5 bases). CDR3 length: 15 amino acids. Per germline, CDR1 MNHNY and CDR2 SVGAGI (reference sequence). Trimming removed 2 bases from V and 6 bases from J, with 14 bases in between. The CDR3 DNA reads TGTGCCAGCAGTTACGGCGGCGGAGAGGGCAATGAGCAGTTCTTC. It codes for CASSYGGGEGNEQFF.

The V and J genes are TRBV5-4 and TRBJ2-2; D possibly corresponds to TRBD2 (5 bases). This CDR3 has 16 residues. Germline values: CDR1 SGHNT, CDR2 YYREEE (reference sequence). Trimming removed 4 bases from V and 8 bases from J, with 21 bases in between. The CDR3: CASSHRGMDPAGELFF. The DNA of the CDR3 is TGTGCCAGCAGCCACAGAGGGATGGACCCGGCGGGGGAGCTGTTTTTT.

This rearrangement joins TRBV6-1 to TRBJ2-5, with TRBD2 identical over 10 bases. The CDR3 contains 18 residues. The junction had 12 bases not matched to a gene; V was cut back by 4 bases and J by 1 base. The germline CDR1 and CDR2 sequences are MNHNS and SASEGT. The CDR3 bases are TGTGCCAGCAGTGGACTTAGCGGGGGGCCCGCGGTCCAAGAGACCCAGTACTTC. This sequence encodes CASSGLSGGPAVQETQYF.

J is TRBJ2-1 and V is TRBV27; no definite D call. The CDR3 has 13 amino acids. The germline gives CDR1 MNHEY, CDR2 SMNVEV (reference sequence). Trimming removed 3 bases from V and 4 bases from J, with 7 bases in between. CDR3 bases: TGTGCCAGCAGTTTTACAGAATACAATGAGCAGTTCTTC. It encodes CASSFTEYNEQFF.

This chain links TRBV5-1 with TRBJ2-1; tentative D call: TRBD2 (5 bases). Germline V lookup: CDR1 SGHRS, CDR2 YFSETQ. The CDR3 has 16 residues. V lost 5 bases to trimming and J lost 1 base, with 16 bases between them. DNA for the CDR3: TGCGCCAGCAGTCCTGCAGCCGGAGGTTCCTACAATGAGCAGTTCTTC. The encoded protein is CASSPAAGGSYNEQFF.

The chain joins TRBV5-6 to TRBJ1-1, with TRBD1 matching over 9 bases. With V trimmed by 4 bases and J by 0 bases, 10 bases remained unmatched. CDR1 is SGHDT and CDR2 is YYEEEE in the germline V gene. The CDR3 sequence is 17 residues long. CDR3 in amino acids: CASSGLGTGWMNTEAFF. DNA of the CDR3: TGTGCCAGCAGCGGCCTCGGGACAGGGTGGATGAACACTGAAGCTTTCTTT.

To note about this clone: This sample includes further DNA sequences coding for the same CDR3. The chain uses TRBV29-1 and TRBJ2-7; 9 bases match TRBD1. CDR3 length: 12 amino acids. The V segment lost 7 bases and the J segment 7 bases; nucleotides outside the gene matches: 8. Germline CDR1 is SQVTM and CDR2 is ANQGSEA. The CDR3 nucleotides read TGCAGCGGAACCGGGACAGGGCTTGAGCAGTACTTC. Translation gives CSGTGTGLEQYF.

The rearrangement links TRBV9 to TRBJ1-6; possibly TRBD1 for D (5 bases). Germline V gene data show CDR1 as SGDLS and CDR2 as YYNGEE. The CDR3 extends over 15 amino acids. Trimming stripped 4 bases from V and 6 bases from J, with 14 bases between. The CDR3 loop is CASSPLGPGNSPLHF. CDR3 coding DNA: TGTGCCAGCAGCCCACTGGGGCCGGGTAATTCACCCCTCCACTTT.

This chain links TRBV7-9 with TRBJ1-2, with TRBD1 as a possible D gene (6 bases). The germline CDR1 and CDR2 sequences are SEHNR and FQNEAQ (reference sequence). This CDR3 spans 14 amino acids. Trimming took off 2 bases at V and 5 bases at J, with 12 bases between the two ends. The CDR3 DNA sequence: TGTGCCAGCAGCTTAAAATCCCAGGGGTATGGCTACACCTTC. Its translation: CASSLKSQGYGYTF.

With respect to this clone: Other DNA sequences from this sample encode an identical CDR3 as well. The genes are TRBV5-1 and TRBJ1-1, with a weak D call TRBD1 (5 bases). Trimming pared 4 bases from V and 6 bases from J, leaving 13 bases between. The length of the CDR3 is 13 residues. Germline CDR1 is SGHRS and CDR2 is YFSETQ. The CDR3 nucleotides read TGCGCCAGCAGCCGTGAGCAGGGTTCTGAAGCTTTCTTT. This translates into CASSREQGSEAFF.

The chain joins TRBV21-1 to TRBJ1-5; TRBD1, as called in the table, went unchecked against the DNA. TRBV21-1 represents a pseudogene. The CDR3 has 13 residues. Here the CDR3 reads CASSPGGNQPQHF. The CDR3 DNA follows: TGTGCCAGCAGCCCTGGGGGCAACCAGCCCCAGCATTTT.

V and J are TRBV4-1 and TRBJ2-7; 10 positions agree with TRBD1. Germline trimming cut 3 bases from V and 0 bases from J; bases unmatched to any gene: 2. CDR1 is MGHRA, CDR2 YSYEKL, per germline. The CDR3 sequence is 15 residues long. The CDR3 spells CASSQRTGGSYEQYF. Here the CDR3 DNA reads TGCGCCAGCAGCCAGAGGACAGGGGGCTCCTACGAGCAGTACTTC.

The chain couples TRBV28 to TRBJ1-1; weak D call: TRBD1 (6 bases). V was shortened by 8 bases and J by 0 bases, with 10 bases between the two germline ends. The CDR3 totals 13 residues. Per germline, CDR1 MDHEN and CDR2 SYDVKM. CDR3 amino acids: CASRTALNTEAFF. The CDR3 DNA sequence: TGTGCCAGCCGGACAGCCCTGAACACTGAAGCTTTCTTT.

The rearrangement uses TRBV19 and TRBJ2-1; no definite D call. V lost 4 bases and J lost 16, with 14 bases in between. This CDR3 comprises 11 residues. Germline V lookup: CDR1 LNHDA, CDR2 SQIVND (reference sequence). The CDR3 nucleotides are TGTGCCAGTAGTAACTACGGTTTACTCTTCTTC. The encoded protein is CASSNYGLLFF.

A single count supports this clone. This chain links TRBV2 with TRBJ2-5; 8 positions match TRBD2. The ends lost 6 bases at V and 2 bases at J; junction bases unmatched: 11. Germline V gene lookup returns CDR1 SNHLY and CDR2 FYNNEI. This CDR3 region has 16 residues. CDR3 amino acids: CASRTGGGGKQETQYF. CDR3 sequence (DNA): TGTGCCAGCAGGACGGGTGGCGGGGGGAAACAAGAGACCCAGTACTTC.

The gene calls are TRBV11-2 and TRBJ2-2, with TRBD1 identical over 7 bases. The CDR3 has 13 amino acids. The V gene end was trimmed by 4 bases and the J gene end by 7 bases; junction bases not matched to a gene: 3. In germline, CDR1 is SGHAT, CDR2 FQNNGV. CDR3 region: CASSSTGVGELFF. The CDR3 coding sequence is TGTGCCAGCAGCTCTACAGGGGTCGGGGAGCTGTTTTTT. Full variable domain (outside the CDR3, taken from reference TRBV11-2 and TRBJ2-2): EAGVAQSPRYKIIEKRQSVAFWCNPISGHATLYWYQQILGQGPKLLIQFQNNGVVDDSQLPKDRFSAERLKGVDSTLKIQPAKLEDSAVYLCASSSTGVGELFFGEGSRLTVL.

The rearrangement joins TRBV7-2 to TRBJ2-7; D unclear. Germline V gene lookup returns CDR1 SGHTA and CDR2 FQGNSA. There are 11 residues in the CDR3. Trimming stripped 5 bases from V and 5 bases from J, with 7 bases between. CDR3 sequence: CASSLQNEQYF. CDR3 nucleotide sequence: TGTGCCAGCAGCCTGCAGAACGAGCAGTACTTC.

The chain links TRBV2 to TRBJ2-1; D perhaps matches TRBD2 (5 bases). Germline CDR1 reads SNHLY; CDR2 reads FYNNEI. V lost 3 bases to trimming and J lost 0 bases, with 12 bases between them. The CDR3 runs 16 residues. The CDR3 sequence is CASSDVGTSSYNEQFF. The CDR3 nucleotides read TGTGCCAGCAGTGATGTTGGTACTAGCTCCTACAATGAGCAGTTCTTC.

The chain couples TRBV30 to TRBJ2-2, with 9 nucleotides matching TRBD1. This CDR3 spans 15 amino acids. Trimming cost V 3 bases and J 3 bases; bases outside gene matches: 5. CDR1 is GTSNPN, CDR2 SVGIG, per germline (reference sequence). For the CDR3, the DNA is TGTGCCTGGAGCTTCCGGGACAGGGACACCGGGGAGCTGTTTTTT. Protein: CAWSFRDRDTGELFF.

The CDR3 bases are TGCGCCAGCAGCTTGGACTGGACTAGCGGGAAGTACGAGCAGTACTTC. Its protein is CASSLDWTSGKYEQYF. The chain joins TRBV5-1 to TRBJ2-7; 12 bases map to TRBD2. The CDR3 has 16 residues. Losses at the gene ends were 0 bases for V and 4 bases for J; bases not matched to a gene: 5. CDR1 and CDR2 (germline): SGHRS, YFSETQ. The full variable domain, its missing parts supplied by reference TRBV5-1 and TRBJ2-7, is KAGVTQTPRYLIKTRGQQVTLSCSPISGHRSVSWYQQTPGQGLQFLFEYFSETQRNKGNFPGRFSGRQFSNSRSEMNVSTLELGDSALYLCASSLDWTSGKYEQYFGPGTRLTVT.

The chain combines TRBV5-1 with TRBJ2-2; maybe TRBD2 (6 bases). V was pared by 1 base and J by 6 bases, with 13 bases between. The CDR3 consists of 15 residues. CDR1 SGHRS and CDR2 YFSETQ come from the germline V gene. CDR3 DNA: TGCGCCAGCAGCTTGAGTGGCGGGACGTCCGGGGAGCTGTTTTTT. This translates into CASSLSGGTSGELFF.

This chain uses TRBV5-1 with TRBJ1-1, with D tentatively TRBD1 (5 bases). CDR3 length: 16 residues. The V end was cut by 6 bases, the J end by 0 bases, with 18 bases between. Germline-derived CDR1 and CDR2 are SGHRS and YFSETQ. CDR3 sequence reads: CASKTGTYPMNTEAFF. CDR3 in DNA: TGCGCCAGCAAGACCGGGACTTACCCAATGAACACTGAAGCTTTCTTT.

The CDR3 DNA follows: TGTGCCAGCAGAGGGGGAGAGGTGGGCTACACCTTC. Translated: CASRGGEVGYTF. This chain connects TRBV5-6 to TRBJ1-2; D is perhaps TRBD1 (6 bases). This CDR3 has 12 amino acids. CDR1 SGHDT and CDR2 YYEEEE come from the germline V gene. The V gene lost 5 bases and the J gene lost 8 bases, with 13 bases spanning the gap.

The CDR3 nucleotides are TGTGCCAGCAGCCCTGACAGGGGGTTGACTCAGCCCCAGCATTTT. Its protein is CASSPDRGLTQPQHF. The V gene is TRBV7-9, the J gene TRBJ1-5; 9 bases line up with TRBD1. CDR3 length equals 15 residues. Germline CDR1 reads SEHNR; CDR2 reads FQNEAQ (reference sequence). The V gene end was trimmed by 5 bases and the J gene end by 6 bases; junction bases not matched to a gene: 8.

The gene calls are TRBV5-5 and TRBJ1-2, with a weak D call TRBD1 (6 bases). Germline CDR1 and CDR2: SGHKS and YYEKEE (reference sequence). This CDR3 has 13 amino acids. Trimming shortened V by 4 bases and J by 8 bases, and 15 bases separated the two germline ends. CDR3 sequence reads: CASSIRQDRGYTF. As DNA, the CDR3 is TGTGCCAGCAGCATAAGACAGGATAGGGGCTACACCTTC.

This clone was observed a few times. The chain combines TRBV6-6 with TRBJ1-6; TRBD1 aligns across 8 bases. Germline values: CDR1 MNHNY, CDR2 SVGAGI (reference sequence). CDR3 length: 14 residues. V shed 6 bases, J shed 10 bases, and the junction held 8 bases outside the gene matches. This CDR3 reads CASSPTGVASPLHF. The CDR3 DNA reads TGTGCCAGCAGCCCGACAGGGGTGGCCTCACCCCTCCACTTT.

J is TRBJ2-7 and V is TRBV15; D may be TRBD2 (5 bases). The V end was cut by 4 bases, the J end by 5 bases, with 9 bases between. Per the germline V gene, CDR1 is LNHNV and CDR2 is YYDKDF (reference sequence). The CDR3 consists of 12 residues. For the CDR3, the DNA is TGTGCCACCAGCACCACTAGGAACGAGCAGTACTTC. This encodes CATSTTRNEQYF.

The rearrangement joins TRBV10-3 to TRBJ2-7; tentative D call: TRBD1 (6 bases). Germline V lookup: CDR1 ENHRY, CDR2 SYGVKD. The CDR3 runs 14 residues. The ends were cut back, 5 bases at V and 0 bases at J, with 11 bases in the middle. As DNA, the CDR3 is TGTGCCATCAGTACAGGGTCGGGCTCCTACGAGCAGTACTTC. It specifies CAISTGSGSYEQYF.

The DNA for the CDR3 is TGTGCCAGCAGCTTACGGTATGAGTTGCAGTATTTT. This gives the protein CASSLRYELQYF. The chain joins TRBV13 to TRBJ2-3; D is uncertain. CDR1 and CDR2 from the germline V gene are PRHDT and FYEKMQ (reference sequence). V was clipped by 2 bases and J by 11 bases, with 11 bases between them. The CDR3 is made up of 12 amino acids. Based on the CDR3 plus reference TRBV13 and TRBJ2-3, the full variable domain is AAGVIQSPRHLIKEKRETATLKCYPIPRHDTVYWYQQGPGQDPQFLISFYEKMQSDKGSIPDRFSAQQFSDYHSELNMSSLELGDSALYFCASSLRYELQYFGPGTRLTVL.

In this sample, this clone turned up once. CDR3 DNA sequence: TGTGCCAGCAGTTTCGGAGGTGAAAATGAAAAACTGTTTTTT. Encoded protein: CASSFGGENEKLFF. The gene calls are TRBV28 and TRBJ1-4; unclear D gene. This CDR3 contains 14 residues. V lost 3 bases to trimming and J lost 5 bases, with 10 bases between them. CDR1 is MDHEN, CDR2 SYDVKM, per germline.

This chain connects TRBV6-5 to TRBJ1-2, with 9 bases aligning to TRBD1. The V segment lost 6 bases and the J segment 8 bases; nucleotides outside the gene matches: 4. CDR3 length equals 12 residues. From germline, CDR1 is MNHEY and CDR2 SVGAGI. CDR3 residues: CASRGQGYGYTF. The CDR3 DNA sequence: TGTGCCAGCAGGGGACAGGGTTACGGCTACACCTTC.